This TCR beta chain was sequenced during a study of T cell responses to AZD1222 COVID-19 vaccine. Overall study results and limits: Receipt of two AZD1222 doses was followed by a rise in Spike-specific TCR breadth and depth. Just a handful of people given AZD1222 tested seropositive at baseline. Vaccine-associated CD4 TCRs ranged over spike, dominating at 160-218 and 743-854. As reported, nearly half of all spike-specific TCRs target variant regions that are unmutated.

Note on this clone: Its antigen is not known.

TCRdb's table, derived via immunoSEQ multiplex PCR, lists solely in-frame clones and lacks some. In the table there are 100,000 or so clones, approximately 86% of which are singletons. Trimming stripped 0 bases from V and 4 bases from J, with 16 bases between. Germline V gives CDR1 LGHNA, CDR2 YNFKEQ. The CDR3 is 16 amino acids. V usage is TRBV4-2 and J usage is TRBJ2-7, with D perhaps matching TRBD1 or TRBD2 (5 bases each). The source of this sequence is an adult in good health. The starting material was peripheral blood, obtained on day 0 of AZD1222 vaccination. CDR3 coding DNA: TGTGCCAGCAGCCAAGATTTGGGTCGAGGGGAATACGAGCAGTACTTC. Residues: CASSQDLGRGEYEQYF.